What follows describes a single T cell receptor (beta chain). This record belongs to a study of blood T cell repertoires in COVID-19. Germline lookup yields CDR1 LNHDA and CDR2 SQIVND (reference sequence). The CDR3 is 15 residues long. V trimming: 7 bases; J trimming: 6 bases; junction bases outside the gene matches: 10. Assay used: immunoSEQ multiplex PCR; TCRdb lists only in-frame clones, some missing. This sample carries about 46,000 clones, 85% to 95% of them seen once, and the ten largest clones take around 3%. The V gene is TRBV19, the J gene TRBJ1-5; 9 bases agree with TRBD1. The sequenced sample was peripheral blood. The clonotype was recovered from a man in his fifties with acute or convalescent COVID-19. The CDR3 loop reads CASTTSGTGSQPQHF. Here the CDR3 DNA reads TGTGCCAGTACCACCTCCGGGACAGGGAGTCAGCCCCAGCATTTT.